This T cell receptor beta chain was sequenced during a study of vaccination and CD4 T cells after COVID-19. Looking at the study overall: After nasal swab PCR-confirmed SARS-CoV-2, eight or nine convalescents had mild disease and one severe. Study conclusions and caveats: Early timepoints after natural infection were not analyzed in these convalescent patients.

Treatment indicated: 10-day PBMC culture with coronavirus spike peptide pools or control peptides (ViraFEST assay). Dates of PCR positivity, March to December 2020, preceded the US Alpha, Beta and Delta variants. Points on this clonotype: Its antigen is undetermined.

The CDR3 is 13 amino acids. V was shortened by 3 bases and J by 2 bases, with 10 bases between the two germline ends. Germline V gene lookup returns CDR1 DFQATT and CDR2 SNEGSKA (reference sequence). Sequencing of the DNA from cultured CD4+ T cells was carried out with the Oncomine TCR Beta short-read assay. TCRdb used MiXCR to reprocess the PCR reads, holding one entry per CDR3 protein. The sample consists of over 8,000 distinct CDR3 sequences, 60% to 70% of them appearing once. Source material: CD4+ T cells from blood, cultured in vitro. V and J are TRBV20-1 and TRBJ1-2; D is undetermined. This receptor was identified in a human donor who had recovered from COVID-19. The CDR3 sequence: CSARSEVNYGYTF. The CDR3, as DNA: TGCAGTGCTAGGTCAGAGGTCAACTATGGCTACACCTTC.